The clone carrying this T cell receptor (beta chain) was detected only a few times. The sample originates from a study of tumor-infiltrating lymphocytes in primary liver carcinoma. Background on the study: Staging of the tumors gave T1-T3 N0M0, with widths of about 4 to 10 cm.

With a constant-region primer, TCR beta cDNA was made from approximately 500 ng of total RNA. Three-round nested multiplex PCR performed with slightly modified ARM-PCR produced the TCR beta libraries. TCRdb re-analysed the multiplex PCR reads in MiXCR, keeping a single row per CDR3 protein. The data contain over 250,000 distinct CDR3 sequences, approximately 54% of them singletons. Unsorted whole blood yielded the blood RNA, and germline DNA was also extracted. Material for sequencing was peripheral blood. This sequence originates from a woman aged 25 to 39 with primary liver carcinoma and hepatitis B virus infection.

The CDR3 coding sequence is TGTGCCAGCAGTGGAAGGGGGGGGGCGAGCAATCAGCCCCAGCATTTT. Protein sequence: CASSGRGGASNQPQHF. V usage is TRBV6-1 and J usage is TRBJ1-5, with a weak D call TRBD1 (6 bases). Trimming removed 4 bases from V and 1 base from J, with 14 bases in between. From germline, CDR1 is MNHNS and CDR2 SASEGT. This CDR3 is 16 amino acids long.